This T cell receptor beta chain was sequenced in a study of human T cells and chemical hapten exposure. TCRdb processed the RACE reads anew with MiXCR; each CDR3 protein has one entry. Here the sample spans approximately 44,000 distinct CDR3 sequences, less than 4.5% being singletons. This clonotype was seen repeatedly, ten times or more. V was clipped by 4 bases and J by 6 bases, with 13 bases between them. From germline, CDR1 is MNHEY and CDR2 SMNVEV (reference sequence). The CDR3 is 13 amino acids. Time point of the sample: healthy volunteer bleed at 2 weeks. Unseparated into fractions, whole blood served as the source from which total RNA was extracted.

What was sequenced was whole blood. The chain employs TRBV27 and TRBJ2-7; no firm D call. This sequence originates from a human donor in good health. Some clones in this sample may be carry-over from other donors' samples. In nucleotides, the CDR3 is TGTGCCAGCAGTTCCGATCGGCGGCCCGAGCAGTACTTC. Encoded protein: CASSSDRRPEQYF.